One sample yielded the 21 T cell receptor beta chains listed below, sequenced in a study of cytomegalovirus exposure and HLA in healthy donors. Here immunoSEQ multiplex PCR was the method, and the copy in TCRdb shows in-frame clones only, minus some. This sample has 100,000 to 130,000 clones, with 90% to 96% found just once. Sequencing was done on a sample of PBMCs. The source is a woman aged 18-29 years in good health and CMV-seronegative.

The rearrangement joins TRBV15 to TRBJ2-5, with D possibly being TRBD2 (7 bases). The CDR3 has 13 amino acids. The germline V gene encodes CDR1 LNHNV and CDR2 YYDKDF (reference sequence). Trimming took 9 bases from V and 2 from J, leaving 13 bases between them. The CDR3 coding sequence is TGTGCCACAGAGGGGGGGGTGCAAGAGACCCAGTACTTC. Protein: CATEGGVQETQYF.

This chain's CDR3 is CASSLSSGGSYEQYF. The CDR3 nucleotides read TGTGCCAGCAGTTTATCTAGCGGGGGATCCTACGAGCAGTACTTC. The chain links TRBV28 to TRBJ2-7, with TRBD2 matching over 10 bases. In germline, CDR1 is MDHEN, CDR2 SYDVKM. CDR3 length: 15 residues. The J segment lost 1 base and the V segment lost 1 base, leaving 1 base of the junction unmatched.

This rearrangement joins TRBV6-1 to TRBJ2-7, with D maybe TRBD1 (6 bases). V lost 0 bases, J lost 2 bases, and 8 bases lay in between. CDR1 and CDR2 (germline): MNHNS, SASEGT. This CDR3 spans 14 amino acids. As DNA, the CDR3 is TGTGCCAGCAGTGAAGCTACAGGGCCCTACGAGCAGTACTTC. Protein: CASSEATGPYEQYF.

V usage is TRBV7-8 and J usage is TRBJ2-7; D ambiguous. The CDR3 spans 12 residues. Germline V gives CDR1 SGHVS, CDR2 FQNEAQ. Trimming took off 5 bases at V and 6 bases at J, with 11 bases between the two ends. The CDR3 region is CASSPHGGEQYF. In nucleotides, the CDR3 is TGTGCCAGCAGCCCTCACGGCGGCGAGCAGTACTTC.

The chain uses TRBV5-1 and TRBJ2-3; 11 bases map to TRBD2. The CDR3 totals 17 residues. Germline V gene sequence: CDR1 SGHRS, CDR2 YFSETQ. The V segment lost 0 bases and the J segment 0 bases; nucleotides outside the gene matches: 3. In nucleotides, the CDR3 is TGCGCCAGCAGCTTGGGGCTAGCGGGGGGAAGCACAGATACGCAGTATTTT. Amino acid sequence: CASSLGLAGGSTDTQYF.

Many counts were recorded for this clone. The rearrangement links TRBV5-6 to TRBJ1-6, with TRBD1 as a possible D gene (5 bases). With 2 bases removed from V and 8 bases from J, the gap between germline ends came to 17 bases. The CDR3 sequence is 16 residues long. The germline CDR1 and CDR2 sequences are SGHDT and YYEEEE. The CDR3 DNA sequence: TGTGCCAGCAGCTTCGATCCAAACAGGTCATATTCACCCCTCCACTTT. Encoded protein: CASSFDPNRSYSPLHF.

This clone has a single count. The V gene is TRBV6-1, the J gene TRBJ1-1; the D is unclear. CDR3 size: 13 residues. The V gene lost 5 bases and the J gene lost 11 bases, with 18 bases spanning the gap. Germline values: CDR1 MNHNS, CDR2 SASEGT. The CDR3 region has the DNA TGTGCCAGCAGTAGCGCACTATTGGCCCCGGCTTTCTTT. Protein sequence: CASSSALLAPAFF.

The J gene is TRBJ1-2, the V gene TRBV6-5; D remains unclear. The V gene's germline CDR1 is MNHEY and CDR2 SVGAGI. V was shortened by 0 bases and J by 2 bases, with 10 bases between the two germline ends. The CDR3 runs to 15 residues. The CDR3, as DNA: TGTGCCAGCAGTTACTCGGGCAGAAAAAACTATGGCTACACCTTC. The encoded protein is CASSYSGRKNYGYTF.

V is TRBV5-6 and J is TRBJ2-2; 9 positions match TRBD1. The J segment lost 5 bases and the V segment lost 6 bases, leaving 8 bases of the junction unmatched. This CDR3 comprises 15 residues. Germline V gene sequence: CDR1 SGHDT, CDR2 YYEEEE. In DNA form, the CDR3 reads TGTGCCAGCAAATCCCGGGACAGGGTTACCGGGGAGCTGTTTTTT. This gives the protein CASKSRDRVTGELFF.

The gene calls are TRBV5-4 and TRBJ1-2; D perhaps matches TRBD1 (5 bases). CDR3 length: 13 amino acids. Germline loops: CDR1 SGHNT, CDR2 YYREEE (reference sequence). V lost 0 bases to trimming and J lost 4 bases, with 7 bases between them. The CDR3 coding sequence is TGTGCCAGCAGCTTGGGGACAAGCTATGGCTACACCTTC. It codes for CASSLGTSYGYTF.

V is TRBV5-6 and J is TRBJ2-3, with D possibly TRBD1 on 5 matching bases. V was trimmed by 2 bases and J by 2 bases, leaving 12 bases between them. Per the germline V gene, CDR1 is SGHDT and CDR2 is YYEEEE. This CDR3 spans 15 amino acids. The DNA for the CDR3 is TGTGCCAGCAGCTTACTCAGGGTTCCCACAGATACGCAGTATTTT. Translating it yields CASSLLRVPTDTQYF.

The V call is TRBV6-1, the J call TRBJ2-5; D possibly corresponds to TRBD1 (6 bases). The CDR3 has 14 amino acids. The V end lost 6 bases, the J end lost 1 base, and 12 bases lay between the germline ends. CDR1 MNHNS and CDR2 SASEGT come from the germline V gene. The CDR3 spells CASRSGTTQETQYF. In nucleotides, the CDR3 is TGTGCCAGCAGGTCCGGGACAACCCAAGAGACCCAGTACTTC.

The genes are TRBV6-5 and TRBJ1-1; TRBD1 might be the D (6 bases). The germline gives CDR1 MNHEY, CDR2 SVGAGI. The CDR3 has 12 residues. V lost 10 bases, J lost 1 base, and 10 bases lay in between. CDR3 in amino acids: CATQTGNTEAFF. The CDR3 nucleotides are TGTGCCACCCAGACAGGGAACACTGAAGCTTTCTTT.

The rearrangement uses TRBV14 and TRBJ2-1; the D is unclear. The germline gives CDR1 SGHDN, CDR2 FVKESK. The CDR3 sequence is 15 residues long. Deletions cut 0 bases from V and 0 bases from J, with 6 bases between. CDR3 in amino acids: CASSQETSSYNEQFF. Here the CDR3 DNA reads TGTGCCAGCAGCCAAGAAACGAGCTCCTACAATGAGCAGTTCTTC.

The V gene is TRBV11-2, the J gene TRBJ1-1, with D possibly being TRBD1 (6 bases). The CDR3 contains 18 residues. In germline, CDR1 is SGHAT, CDR2 FQNNGV. V was shortened by 5 bases and J by 1 base, with 23 bases between the two germline ends. The CDR3 loop is CASSPLRGRWIKNTEAFF. The CDR3 DNA sequence: TGTGCCAGCAGCCCCCTCAGGGGTCGTTGGATTAAGAACACTGAAGCTTTCTTT. Together with reference TRBV11-2 and TRBJ1-1, the CDR3 gives the full variable domain: EAGVAQSPRYKIIEKRQSVAFWCNPISGHATLYWYQQILGQGPKLLIQFQNNGVVDDSQLPKDRFSAERLKGVDSTLKIQPAKLEDSAVYLCASSPLRGRWIKNTEAFFGQGTRLTVV.

V is TRBV7-2 and J is TRBJ2-1, with TRBD2 identical over 10 bases. The CDR3 runs to 16 residues. Per the germline V gene, CDR1 is SGHTA and CDR2 is FQGNSA. V was clipped by 4 bases and J by 5 bases; unmatched bases: 8. The CDR3 coding sequence is TGTGCCAGCAGCTGGATCCTAGCGGGGGAGAACAATGAGCAGTTCTTC. Its translation: CASSWILAGENNEQFF. The whole variable domain, filled in from reference TRBV7-2 and TRBJ2-1, reads GAGVSQSPSNKVTEKGKDVELRCDPISGHTALYWYRQSLGQGLEFLIYFQGNSAPDKSGLPSDRFSAERTGGSVSTLTIQRTQQEDSAVYLCASSWILAGENNEQFFGPGTRLTVL.

The rearrangement joins TRBV4-3 to TRBJ1-3; 8 positions agree with TRBD1. Germline V CDR1 and CDR2: LGHNA, YSLEER. This CDR3 contains 15 residues. J gave up 4 bases and V 5 bases, and 7 bases lay outside the gene matches. CDR3 in DNA: TGCGCCAGCAGCTTTCGGACAGGGTGGGGAAACACCATATATTTT. Translation gives CASSFRTGWGNTIYF.

This clone has only a few counts. The chain recombines TRBV6-5 with TRBJ1-6; D gene unclear. The germline V and J ends were trimmed by 3 bases and 5 bases, with 8 bases remaining between them. The germline gives CDR1 MNHEY, CDR2 SVGAGI. The CDR3 has 14 residues. The DNA of the CDR3 is TGTGCCAGCAGTTATCAGGTGCATAATTCACCCCTCCACTTT. Protein sequence: CASSYQVHNSPLHF.

This clone was seen a handful of times. V gene TRBV6-6 combines with J gene TRBJ2-7; tentatively, D is TRBD1 (6 bases). The CDR3 runs 12 residues. The V gene lost 5 bases and the J gene lost 6 bases, with 11 bases spanning the gap. Looked up from germline, CDR1 is MNHNY and CDR2 is SVGAGI (reference sequence). The CDR3 loop is CASSLQGTEQYF. CDR3 coding DNA: TGTGCCAGCAGTCTACAGGGAACCGAGCAGTACTTC.

V and J are TRBV2 and TRBJ2-1, with 8 bases matching TRBD2. The germline V gene has CDR1 SNHLY and CDR2 FYNNEI. The V segment lost 5 bases and the J segment 6 bases; nucleotides outside the gene matches: 12. The length of the CDR3 is 16 residues. The CDR3 protein is CASSSRSGGPINEQFF. CDR3 nucleotide sequence: TGTGCCAGCAGTTCTAGGTCGGGGGGGCCCATCAATGAGCAGTTCTTC.

V gene TRBV7-2 combines with J gene TRBJ2-3, with 9 bases that match TRBD1. The CDR3 is made up of 16 amino acids. Germline V CDR1 and CDR2: SGHTA, FQGNSA. The trim removed 5 bases at V and 0 bases at J, leaving 6 bases unmatched. CDR3 nucleotides: TGTGCCAGCAGCCAATGGACAGGGGCGAGCACAGATACGCAGTATTTT. Residues: CASSQWTGASTDTQYF.